This T cell receptor (beta chain) is from a study of T cell repertoires in cytomegalovirus infection. Study information: CMV epitopes in the study were HLA-C-restricted (recently identified) and HLA-B-restricted (well studied). Public TCR beta signatures provided an indication of both CMV infection and a matching HLA type. Overall study results and limits: Clonotypes of TCR beta that were HLA-C-restricted and CMV-specific dominated the ex vivo response.

TCRdb re-derived calls from the reads in MiXCR, one entry per CDR3 protein. The sample carries about 470,000 distinct CDR3 sequences, under 45% recorded once. This clonotype has only a few counts. Its antigen is still unknown. V lost 2 bases, J lost 0 bases, and 11 bases lay in between. CDR3 length equals 17 residues. CDR1 MNHEY and CDR2 SVGAGI come from the germline V gene. The chain employs TRBV6-5 and TRBJ1-6; D call uncertain. Sequenced here: cultured PBMCs, sampled from culture after CMV antigen stimulation. The TCR comes from a human donor in good health (CMV status not recorded). Some clones in this sample may be carry-over from other donors' samples. CDR3 protein: CASSYALRSSYNSPLHF. Written as DNA, the CDR3 is TGTGCCAGCAGTTACGCCCTCAGGAGCTCCTATAATTCACCCCTCCACTTT.